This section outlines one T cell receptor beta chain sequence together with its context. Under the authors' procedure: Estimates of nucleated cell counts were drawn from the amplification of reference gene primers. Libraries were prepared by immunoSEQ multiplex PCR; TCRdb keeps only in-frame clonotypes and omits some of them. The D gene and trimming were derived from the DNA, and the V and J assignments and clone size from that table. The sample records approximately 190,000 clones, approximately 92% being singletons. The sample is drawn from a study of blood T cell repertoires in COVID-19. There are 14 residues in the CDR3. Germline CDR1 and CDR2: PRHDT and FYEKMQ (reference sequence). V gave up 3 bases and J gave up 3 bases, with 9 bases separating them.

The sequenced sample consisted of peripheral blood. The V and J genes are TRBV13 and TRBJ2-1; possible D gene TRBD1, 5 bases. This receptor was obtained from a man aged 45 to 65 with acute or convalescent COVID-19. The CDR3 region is CASSLSTDYNEQFF. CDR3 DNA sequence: TGTGCCAGCAGCTTGTCGACAGACTACAATGAGCAGTTCTTC. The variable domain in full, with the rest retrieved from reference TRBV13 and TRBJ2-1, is AAGVIQSPRHLIKEKRETATLKCYPIPRHDTVYWYQQGPGQDPQFLISFYEKMQSDKGSIPDRFSAQQFSDYHSELNMSSLELGDSALYFCASSLSTDYNEQFFGPGTRLTVL.